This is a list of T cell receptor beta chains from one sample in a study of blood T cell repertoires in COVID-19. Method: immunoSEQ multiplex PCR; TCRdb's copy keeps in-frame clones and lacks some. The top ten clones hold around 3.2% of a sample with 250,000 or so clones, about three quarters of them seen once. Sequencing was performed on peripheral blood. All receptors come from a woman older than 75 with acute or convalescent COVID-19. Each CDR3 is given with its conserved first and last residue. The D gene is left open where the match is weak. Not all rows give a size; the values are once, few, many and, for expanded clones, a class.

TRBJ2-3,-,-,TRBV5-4,TGTGCCAGCAGCTTGCCGGGTGCAGATACGCAGTATTTT,CASSLPGADTQYF
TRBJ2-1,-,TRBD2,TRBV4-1,TGCGCCAGCAGCCAAGATCCTAGCGGGAGTTGGTATGAGCAGTTCTTC,CASSQDPSGSWYEQFF
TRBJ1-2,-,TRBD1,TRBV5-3,TGTGCCAGAAGCCAACAGGGGGCAAGGGTTAACTATGGCTACACCTTC,CARSQQGARVNYGYTF
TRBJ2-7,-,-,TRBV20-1,TGCAGTGCTAGTAAAGGTCAGGGTTTCGAGCAGTACTTC,CSASKGQGFEQYF
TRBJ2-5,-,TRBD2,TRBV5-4,TGTGCCAGCAGCCCGACCGGGGGGGCCCGAGAGACCCAGTACTTC,CASSPTGGARETQYF
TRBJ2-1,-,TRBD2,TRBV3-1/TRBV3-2,TGTGCCAGCAGCCAAGACGGACTCAGGGAGGGGAAGCAGTTCTTC,CASSQDGLREGKQFF
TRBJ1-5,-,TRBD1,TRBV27,TGTGCCAGCAGGCCACTACAGGGGAATCAGCCCCAGCATTTT,CASRPLQGNQPQHF
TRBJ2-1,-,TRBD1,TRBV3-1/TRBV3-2,TGTGCCAGCAGCCAAGTTTTGCGGTTTGGGACAGGGGCGATAAGACGGAATGAGCAGTTCTTC,CASSQVLRFGTGAIRRNEQFF
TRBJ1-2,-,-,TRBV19,TGTGCCAGTAGTATCGCCCCGTATGGGGGGGGCTACACCTTC,CASSIAPYGGGYTF
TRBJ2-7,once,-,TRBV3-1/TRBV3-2,TGTGCCAGCAGCCAAGATGCCCTATCCTACGAGCAGTACTTC,CASSQDALSYEQYF
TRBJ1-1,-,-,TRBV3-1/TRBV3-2,TGTGCCAGCAGCCAAGGCAGGACCCGCGGGGTGGACACTGAAGCTTTCTTT,CASSQGRTRGVDTEAFF
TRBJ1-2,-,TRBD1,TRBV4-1,TGCGCCAGCAGAAGACAGGGGGCTCTTGGTGGCTACACCTTC,CASRRQGALGGYTF
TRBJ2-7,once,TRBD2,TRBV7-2,TGTGCCAGCAGCTTAGTCGCACTAGCGGGAGCCTACGAGCAGTACTTC,CASSLVALAGAYEQYF
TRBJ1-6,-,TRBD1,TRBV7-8,TGTGCCAGCAGCTTAGGGGACAGGGGGGGAAGGGGTTCACCCCTCCACTTT,CASSLGDRGGRGSPLHF
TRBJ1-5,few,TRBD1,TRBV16,TGTGCCAGCAGCCAATCGGGACAGGGGGCCGGAAAGCCCCAGCATTTT,CASSQSGQGAGKPQHF